This T cell receptor (beta chain) appears in the sequencing data of a study of CD8 T cells in ankylosing spondylitis. TCRdb analysed the 5' RACE reads with MiXCR anew, one entry per CDR3 protein. This repertoire shows about 36,000 distinct CDR3 sequences, roughly 13% found once; its top ten account for less than 40%. The sample consisted of synovial fluid, either unsorted or a sorted T cell fraction (not recorded which). The receptor's source is a male donor with ankylosing spondylitis.

In nucleotides, the CDR3 is TGTGCCAGCAGCCAAACTACTAGCGTCTCCTACGAGCAGTACTTC. The encoded protein is CASSQTTSVSYEQYF. V is TRBV7-8 and J is TRBJ2-7; 7 positions match TRBD2. The CDR3 spans 15 residues. The V gene end was trimmed by 5 bases and the J gene end by 0 bases; junction bases not matched to a gene: 7. The germline gives CDR1 SGHVS, CDR2 FQNEAQ.